Following are 23 T cell receptor beta chains from one sample sequenced in a study of blood T cell repertoires in COVID-19 (dated by TCRdb to about 2020). Preparation of the library involved the immunoSEQ multiplex PCR assay. What TCRdb holds here is the immuneACCESS table cut down to in-frame rearrangements. Part of the clones is not present; checked against another copy, under half of the missing clones reflect an unresolved V gene, and the others are unexplained. Recorded for this sample are about 210,000 clones; around four fifths of them occurred a single time. Of the sample, about 0.95% is held by the ten largest clones. Sequenced material: peripheral blood. Receptors originate from a man aged 55 to 70 with COVID-19, enrolled during active disease.

This chain joins TRBV9 and TRBJ2-7; 10 bases are shared with TRBD2. Looked up from germline, CDR1 is SGDLS and CDR2 is YYNGEE. This CDR3 is 15 amino acids long. The junction had 7 bases not matched to a gene; V was cut back by 4 bases and J by 3 bases. The CDR3 protein is CASSPSGRDLYEQYF. In DNA form, the CDR3 reads TGTGCCAGCAGCCCAAGCGGGAGGGATCTCTACGAGCAGTACTTC. Combining the CDR3 with reference TRBV9 and TRBJ2-7 gives the whole variable domain DSGVTQTPKHLITATGQRVTLRCSPRSGDLSVYWYQQSLDQGLQFLIQYYNGEERAKGNILERFSAQQFPDLHSELNLSSLELGDSALYFCASSPSGRDLYEQYFGPGTRLTVT.

This rearrangement joins TRBV10-2 to TRBJ1-2; TRBD1 might be the D (6 bases). The CDR3 loop spans 14 amino acids. Trimming removed 4 bases at V and 3 bases at J, with 12 bases between. In germline, CDR1 is WSHSY, CDR2 SAAADI. CDR3 bases: TGCGCCAGCAGTGTCGGGGGGGCGGACTATGGCTACACCTTC. This gives the protein CASSVGGADYGYTF.

In the case of this clone: Distinct nucleotide sequences in the sample also encode this CDR3. The chain uses TRBV27 and TRBJ1-5, with D possibly matching TRBD1 (6 bases). CDR1 and CDR2 (germline): MNHEY, SMNVEV (reference sequence). This CDR3 is built from 14 residues. Trimming removed 0 bases from V and 4 bases from J, with 7 bases in between. CDR3 in DNA: TGTGCCAGCAGTTTATCGCAGGGGAATCAGCCCCAGCATTTT. Its translation is CASSLSQGNQPQHF.

V is TRBV28 and J is TRBJ1-2, with TRBD1 matching 7 bases. The J segment lost 8 bases and the V segment lost 3 bases, leaving 6 bases of the junction unmatched. The CDR3 is 13 amino acids. The germline CDR1 and CDR2 sequences are MDHEN and SYDVKM. The CDR3 bases are TGTGCCAGCAGTTTTCTACAGGGGCGAGGCTACACCTTC. This codes for CASSFLQGRGYTF.

The CDR3 region has the DNA TGTGCCAGCAGCAACCGGGACAGGGGCTATGGCTACACCTTC. The encoded protein is CASSNRDRGYGYTF. V usage is TRBV27 and J usage is TRBJ1-2; 10 nucleotides match TRBD1. Looked up from germline, CDR1 is MNHEY and CDR2 is SMNVEV (reference sequence). CDR3 length equals 14 residues. With V trimmed by 6 bases and J by 4 bases, 5 bases remained unmatched.

The chain has TRBV2 and TRBJ1-1; D may be TRBD1 (6 bases). CDR1 is SNHLY and CDR2 is FYNNEI in the germline V gene. Trimming took 3 bases from V and 5 from J, leaving 16 bases between them. CDR3 length equals 15 residues. The CDR3 is CASSDKSGVRTEAFF. CDR3 nucleotide sequence: TGTGCCAGCAGTGATAAGTCAGGGGTCCGAACTGAAGCTTTCTTT. Using reference TRBV2 and TRBJ1-1 for the parts outside the CDR3, the full variable domain is EPEVTQTPSHQVTQMGQEVILRCVPISNHLYFYWYRQILGQKVEFLVSFYNNEISEKSEIFDDQFSVERPDGSNFTLKIRSTKLEDSAMYFCASSDKSGVRTEAFFGQGTRLTVV.

J is TRBJ2-2 and V is TRBV11-3; perhaps TRBD2 as D (6 bases). This CDR3 has 16 residues. V shed 5 bases and J shed 5 bases, with 18 bases lying between them. Germline CDR1 is SGHNT and CDR2 is YENEEA. The CDR3 spells CASSERWRDETGELFF. The CDR3 nucleotides read TGTGCCAGCAGCGAACGCTGGCGGGACGAGACCGGGGAGCTGTTTTTT.

The rearrangement links TRBV7-9 to TRBJ1-4, with TRBD1 identical over 9 bases. With 5 bases clipped from V and 5 bases from J, the junction kept 9 bases outside the gene matches. This CDR3 is built from 16 residues. CDR1 is SEHNR, CDR2 FQNEAQ, per germline (reference sequence). The CDR3 reads CASSRPTTGGNEKLFF. The CDR3 nucleotides are TGTGCCAGCAGCCGCCCGACGACAGGGGGAAATGAAAAACTGTTTTTT.

The chain recombines TRBV7-2 with TRBJ1-1; TRBD1 is a possible D gene (5 bases). The CDR3 runs to 16 residues. From germline, CDR1 is SGHTA and CDR2 FQGNSA. V dropped 0 bases and J dropped 0 bases, with 11 bases sitting between them. The CDR3, as DNA: TGTGCCAGCAGCTTAGCGCGGGGGGGGGTGAACACTGAAGCTTTCTTT. This gives the protein CASSLARGGVNTEAFF. The whole variable domain, filled in from reference TRBV7-2 and TRBJ1-1, reads GAGVSQSPSNKVTEKGKDVELRCDPISGHTALYWYRQSLGQGLEFLIYFQGNSAPDKSGLPSDRFSAERTGGSVSTLTIQRTQQEDSAVYLCASSLARGGVNTEAFFGQGTRLTVV.

The J gene is TRBJ2-1, the V gene TRBV27; 10 bases line up with TRBD2. Trimming removed 4 bases from V and 6 bases from J; junction bases left unmatched: 6. The germline CDR1 and CDR2 sequences are MNHEY and SMNVEV (reference sequence). This CDR3 spans 15 amino acids. This chain's CDR3 is CASSSALAGLNEQFF. Here the CDR3 DNA reads TGTGCCAGCAGTTCCGCACTAGCGGGACTCAATGAGCAGTTCTTC.

This clone was counted a few times. This chain links TRBV30 with TRBJ2-5, with 7 bases identical to TRBD1. The J segment lost 0 bases and the V segment lost 7 bases, leaving 8 bases of the junction unmatched. CDR1 and CDR2 from the germline V gene are GTSNPN and SVGIG (reference sequence). The CDR3 totals 14 residues. DNA of the CDR3: TGTGCCTCAACTCGGGACAGCTACCAAGAGACCCAGTACTTC. This encodes CASTRDSYQETQYF.

This clone turned up a few times. In DNA form, the CDR3 reads TGTGCCAGCAGTGGCCCCGGGCCAGGGGTTCGAGGCTACACCTTC. Its translation is CASSGPGPGVRGYTF. The chain employs TRBV25-1 and TRBJ1-2; D perhaps matches TRBD1 (6 bases). There are 15 residues in the CDR3. Germline assignment: CDR1 MGHDK and CDR2 SYGVNS. V was trimmed by 4 bases and J by 8 bases, leaving 20 bases between them.

V gene TRBV29-1 combines with J gene TRBJ1-1; 7 bases agree with TRBD1. CDR3 length: 13 residues. V lost 3 bases to trimming and J lost 4 bases; unmatched junction nucleotides: 5. Per germline, CDR1 SQVTM and CDR2 ANQGSEA. CDR3 nucleotides: TGCAGCGTTGATATTGCAGGGGGCACTGAAGCTTTCTTT. Its protein product is CSVDIAGGTEAFF.

The rearrangement uses TRBV28 and TRBJ1-2; D perhaps matches TRBD1 (6 bases). Trimming removed 8 bases at V and 0 bases at J, with 16 bases between. The CDR3 consists of 15 residues. Germline V gene data show CDR1 as MDHEN and CDR2 as SYDVKM. The CDR3 DNA sequence: TGTGCCAGCCACCCGCGACAGGCTCCTAACTATGGCTACACCTTC. Translated: CASHPRQAPNYGYTF.

This chain uses TRBV19 with TRBJ2-1; 9 bases are a match to TRBD2. The CDR3 loop spans 16 amino acids. J gave up 4 bases and V 3 bases, and 7 bases lay outside the gene matches. The germline CDR1 and CDR2 sequences are LNHDA and SQIVND (reference sequence). The CDR3: CASSIGAGGGYNEQFF. For the CDR3, the DNA is TGTGCCAGTAGTATTGGAGCGGGAGGAGGATACAATGAGCAGTTCTTC.

The chain carries TRBV4-2 and TRBJ1-4, with D tentatively TRBD1 (6 bases). Germline assignment: CDR1 LGHNA and CDR2 YNFKEQ. This CDR3 is built from 16 residues. V was trimmed by 0 bases and J by 6 bases, leaving 14 bases between them. The CDR3 DNA sequence: TGTGCCAGCAGCCAAGAACGGGGACACGGAGATGAAAAACTGTTTTTT. This codes for CASSQERGHGDEKLFF.

The genes are TRBV7-2 and TRBJ1-6, with 9 bases that match TRBD1. V lost 5 bases, J lost 10 bases, and 6 bases stayed unmatched. Looked up from germline, CDR1 is SGHTA and CDR2 is FQGNSA. This CDR3 is built from 14 residues. In nucleotides, the CDR3 is TGTGCCAGCAGCACACGGACAGGGGAATCACCCCTCCACTTT. It codes for CASSTRTGESPLHF.

The rearrangement joins TRBV6-5 to TRBJ1-5, with D possibly matching TRBD1 (5 bases). Germline values: CDR1 MNHEY, CDR2 SVGAGI. The CDR3 loop spans 16 amino acids. Trimming took 0 bases from V and 3 from J, leaving 12 bases between them. The CDR3, as DNA: TGTGCCAGCAGTTACTCTTTCGACAGCCACAATCAGCCCCAGCATTTT. Protein: CASSYSFDSHNQPQHF.

The chain carries TRBV5-1 and TRBJ1-1; tentative D call: TRBD1 (6 bases). V lost 0 bases to trimming and J lost 5 bases, with 14 bases between them. The CDR3 consists of 15 residues. Germline V gene data show CDR1 as SGHRS and CDR2 as YFSETQ. The CDR3, as DNA: TGCGCCAGCAGCTTGGGGGCGGGGGGCGGAACTGAAGCTTTCTTT. Residues: CASSLGAGGGTEAFF.

V gene TRBV5-1 combines with J gene TRBJ1-6, with 8 nucleotides matching TRBD1. From germline, CDR1 is SGHRS and CDR2 YFSETQ. The CDR3 is 16 amino acids. V shed 2 bases, J shed 7 bases, and the junction held 8 bases outside the gene matches. The CDR3 region is CASSLQGQGSNSPLHF. In DNA, the CDR3 is TGCGCCAGCAGCTTACAAGGACAGGGTTCGAATTCACCCCTCCACTTT.

This chain links TRBV3-1 (or the pseudogene TRBV3-2) with TRBJ2-5; TRBD2 aligns across 13 bases. CDR3 length: 17 residues. Germline trimming cut 4 bases from V and 5 bases from J; bases unmatched to any gene: 10. The germline V gene encodes CDR1 LGHDT and CDR2 YNNKEL (reference sequence). The CDR3 here is CASSPRTSGSRGETQYF. CDR3 sequence (DNA): TGTGCCAGCAGCCCACGGACTAGCGGGAGTAGGGGGGAGACCCAGTACTTC.

This chain connects TRBV30 to TRBJ2-7, with D maybe TRBD1 (6 bases). This CDR3 region has 12 residues. Germline CDR1 and CDR2: GTSNPN and SVGIG (reference sequence). V was clipped by 4 bases and J by 5 bases, with 12 bases between them. In nucleotides, the CDR3 is TGTGCCTGGAAAACAGGGTCCCACGAGCAGTACTTC. It is translated as CAWKTGSHEQYF.

The chain employs TRBV10-3 and TRBJ1-1; D possibly corresponds to TRBD1 (5 bases). CDR1 and CDR2 from the germline V gene are ENHRY and SYGVKD. The CDR3 consists of 15 residues. The V and J ends lost 6 bases and 4 bases respectively, with 18 bases between them. CDR3 in DNA: TGTGCCATCAGGCGGGACCCCCTGGAGGGCACTGAAGCTTTCTTT. Translated: CAIRRDPLEGTEAFF.